A selection of T cell receptor beta chains follows, all from one sample in a study of blood T cells in healthy people across ages. TCRdb reanalysed the 5' RACE reads using MiXCR and keeps one entry per CDR3 protein. Counted here are some 1.4 million distinct CDR3 sequences, 35% to 45% occurring once; the ten biggest clones make up 7.9%. The sequenced material came from blood. All receptors come from a woman in her late teens or twenties in good health. Each CDR3 is given with its conserved first and last residue. D genes are given only for firm matches.

v_call: TRBV20-1
j_call: TRBJ2-3
cdr3_length: 15
d_call: .
cdr3_aa: CSAGERTASTDTQYF

v_call: TRBV6-5
j_call: .
cdr3_length: 15
d_call: .
cdr3_aa: CASSYGAGLPLEQYF

v_call: TRBV6-5
j_call: TRBJ1-2
cdr3_length: 15
d_call: .
cdr3_aa: CASSYSIRGSYGYTF

v_call: TRBV12-3/TRBV12-4
j_call: TRBJ1-2
cdr3_length: 11
d_call: .
cdr3_aa: CASSPNREYTF

v_call: TRBV2
j_call: .
cdr3_length: 13
d_call: TRBD2
cdr3_aa: CAIAGGSYNEQYF

v_call: TRBV24-1
j_call: TRBJ2-1
cdr3_length: 16
d_call: .
cdr3_aa: CATSEKTGVLNNEQFF

v_call: TRBV20-1
j_call: .
cdr3_length: 14
d_call: TRBD1
cdr3_aa: CSAFPGQETGEQYF

v_call: TRBV20-1
j_call: TRBJ2-5
cdr3_length: 12
d_call: .
cdr3_aa: CSARDNVETQYF

v_call: TRBV27
j_call: TRBJ2-5
cdr3_length: 15
d_call: TRBD2
cdr3_aa: CASSTGGLAGETQYF

v_call: TRBV4-2
j_call: TRBJ1-2
cdr3_length: 14
d_call: .
cdr3_aa: CASRQDRDNYGYTF

v_call: TRBV6-1
j_call: TRBJ1-2
cdr3_length: 14
d_call: .
cdr3_aa: CASSEATPHYGYTF

v_call: TRBV29-1
j_call: TRBJ1-5
cdr3_length: 13
d_call: .
cdr3_aa: CSVGGLGNQPQHF

v_call: TRBV7-2
j_call: TRBJ1-4
cdr3_length: 15
d_call: TRBD1
cdr3_aa: CASSGPGTAEEKLFF

v_call: TRBV10-3
j_call: TRBJ1-2
cdr3_length: 15
d_call: TRBD1
cdr3_aa: CAISGGTGTGYGYTF

v_call: TRBV12-3/TRBV12-4
j_call: TRBJ2-3
cdr3_length: 15
d_call: TRBD2
cdr3_aa: CASSFDVAGGDTQYF

v_call: TRBV4-1
j_call: TRBJ2-1
cdr3_length: 18
d_call: TRBD1
cdr3_aa: CASSQFPPTGASYNEQFF

v_call: TRBV9
j_call: TRBJ2-7
cdr3_length: 15
d_call: .
cdr3_aa: CASSVGRGETYEQYF

v_call: TRBV7-2
j_call: TRBJ2-3
cdr3_length: 20
d_call: TRBD2
cdr3_aa: CASSLRDRDYGSGGTDTQYF

v_call: TRBV20-1
j_call: TRBJ2-7
cdr3_length: 11
d_call: .
cdr3_aa: CGARELDEQYF

v_call: TRBV29-1
j_call: TRBJ1-1
cdr3_length: 15
d_call: .
cdr3_aa: CSVERGGTMNTEAFF

v_call: TRBV20-1
j_call: TRBJ2-5
cdr3_length: 13
d_call: .
cdr3_aa: CSARGPTRETQYF

v_call: TRBV20-1
j_call: TRBJ2-7
cdr3_length: 14
d_call: .
cdr3_aa: CSAFNNRNTYEQYF

v_call: TRBV20-1
j_call: TRBJ2-5
cdr3_length: 14
d_call: .
cdr3_aa: CSAPVRPSQETQYF

v_call: TRBV20-1
j_call: TRBJ2-7
cdr3_length: 15
d_call: .
cdr3_aa: CSAREGLTGVYEQYF

v_call: TRBV5-1
j_call: TRBJ1-2
cdr3_length: 15
d_call: .
cdr3_aa: CASSLVGDWNYGYTF

v_call: TRBV10-3
j_call: TRBJ2-1
cdr3_length: 13
d_call: TRBD2
cdr3_aa: CAISAGGGDEQFF

v_call: TRBV29-1
j_call: TRBJ2-3
cdr3_length: 16
d_call: TRBD2
cdr3_aa: CSVEFRLAAPTDTQYF

v_call: TRBV5-1
j_call: TRBJ2-1
cdr3_length: 16
d_call: TRBD2
cdr3_aa: CASSLSGTSGGGEQFF

v_call: TRBV5-6
j_call: TRBJ1-2
cdr3_length: 15
d_call: .
cdr3_aa: CASSLGSGMADGYTF

v_call: TRBV14
j_call: TRBJ1-6
cdr3_length: 16
d_call: TRBD1
cdr3_aa: CASSQVPGQGIPPLHF

v_call: TRBV18
j_call: TRBJ2-3
cdr3_length: 15
d_call: TRBD2
cdr3_aa: CASSRSGTPGDTQYF

v_call: TRBV7-9
j_call: .
cdr3_length: 12
d_call: .
cdr3_aa: CASFMTYNEQYF

v_call: TRBV20-1
j_call: TRBJ2-7
cdr3_length: 13
d_call: .
cdr3_aa: CSARTRGSHEQYF

v_call: TRBV4-1
j_call: TRBJ2-7
cdr3_length: 16
d_call: TRBD1
cdr3_aa: CASSRHPGTDNYEQYF

v_call: TRBV4-1
j_call: TRBJ2-7
cdr3_length: 15
d_call: TRBD2
cdr3_aa: CASSQTSGPTYEQYF

v_call: TRBV11-2
j_call: TRBJ2-2
cdr3_length: 15
d_call: TRBD2
cdr3_aa: CASSLGTSVTGELFF

v_call: TRBV9
j_call: TRBJ1-2
cdr3_length: 13
d_call: .
cdr3_aa: CASSAPGPYGYTF

v_call: TRBV7-2
j_call: TRBJ2-5
cdr3_length: 16
d_call: TRBD2
cdr3_aa: CASSFLAGVSSETQYF

v_call: TRBV6-5
j_call: TRBJ2-1
cdr3_length: 16
d_call: TRBD2
cdr3_aa: CASSYLGSGSGNEQFF

v_call: TRBV10-3
j_call: TRBJ1-2
cdr3_length: 15
d_call: .
cdr3_aa: CAISEFIRGGYGYTF

v_call: TRBV15
j_call: TRBJ1-1
cdr3_length: 14
d_call: .
cdr3_aa: CATSLKAGNTEAFF

v_call: TRBV4-1
j_call: TRBJ2-1
cdr3_length: 16
d_call: TRBD2
cdr3_aa: CASSQVSSGSYNEQFF

v_call: TRBV6-5
j_call: TRBJ1-2
cdr3_length: 13
d_call: .
cdr3_aa: CASSAYSGRGYTF

v_call: TRBV4-2
j_call: TRBJ2-7
cdr3_length: 14
d_call: .
cdr3_aa: CASSQGVAWNEQYF

v_call: TRBV4-1
j_call: TRBJ2-1
cdr3_length: 15
d_call: TRBD2
cdr3_aa: CASSQTRGGLGEQFF

v_call: TRBV29-1
j_call: TRBJ2-2
cdr3_length: 14
d_call: .
cdr3_aa: CSVVWGRLSGELFF

v_call: TRBV20-1
j_call: .
cdr3_length: 13
d_call: TRBD1
cdr3_aa: CSAPGDRGYEQYF

v_call: TRBV25-1
j_call: TRBJ1-2
cdr3_length: 13
d_call: .
cdr3_aa: CASTPATRVGYTF

v_call: TRBV28
j_call: TRBJ2-7
cdr3_length: 14
d_call: TRBD2
cdr3_aa: CASSLLGTSGEQYF

v_call: TRBV9
j_call: TRBJ2-4
cdr3_length: 15
d_call: .
cdr3_aa: CASSVGADSSNIQYF

v_call: TRBV20-1
j_call: TRBJ2-7
cdr3_length: 11
d_call: .
cdr3_aa: CSAPGRDEQYF

v_call: TRBV10-2
j_call: TRBJ2-7
cdr3_length: 15
d_call: .
cdr3_aa: CASSEWLADSYEQYF